The 20 T cell receptor beta chains given below trace back to one sample, sequenced in a study of blood T cell repertoires in COVID-19. Libraries were prepared by immunoSEQ multiplex PCR; TCRdb keeps only in-frame clonotypes and omits some of them. Of under 95,000 clones in the sample, more than 85% are singletons; the top ten hold 2% to 3%. Sequencing was carried out using peripheral blood. The receptors come from a man aged 50-59 years with COVID-19, enrolled during active disease.

The V call is TRBV18, the J call TRBJ1-4, with D tentatively TRBD1 (5 bases). The CDR3 extends over 12 amino acids. Germline loops: CDR1 KGHSH, CDR2 LQKENI. V was pared by 5 bases and J by 8 bases, with 9 bases between. The CDR3 sequence is CASSSGQEKLFF. The DNA for the CDR3 is TGTGCCAGCTCATCAGGACAAGAAAAACTGTTTTTT.

The chain links TRBV5-1 to TRBJ1-1; D is perhaps TRBD1 (6 bases). With 0 bases removed from V and 2 bases from J, the gap between germline ends came to 8 bases. This CDR3 comprises 14 residues. The germline V gene encodes CDR1 SGHRS and CDR2 YFSETQ. The CDR3 sequence is CASSLARGNTEAFF. CDR3 in DNA: TGCGCCAGCAGCTTGGCCAGGGGAAACACTGAAGCTTTCTTT.

This chain connects TRBV12-3 or TRBV12-4 to TRBJ1-5, with unresolved D. This CDR3 region has 12 residues. Trimming removed 8 bases from V and 9 bases from J, with 14 bases in between. CDR3 DNA sequence: TGTGCCAGCGCCCTCGCGGGTCTGCCCCAGCATTTT. Its translation: CASALAGLPQHF.

This chain links TRBV3-1 (or the pseudogene TRBV3-2) with TRBJ1-2; TRBD1 matches 9 bases. The ends lost 6 bases at V and 7 bases at J; junction bases unmatched: 3. CDR1 LGHDT and CDR2 YNNKEL come from the germline V gene (reference sequence). The CDR3 sequence is 12 residues long. Written as DNA, the CDR3 is TGTGCCAGCAGGTGGGGACAGGGTGGCTACACCTTC. It is translated as CASRWGQGGYTF.

The genes are TRBV4-3 and TRBJ2-7; 8 nucleotides align to TRBD1. Germline values: CDR1 LGHNA, CDR2 YSLEER. J gave up 4 bases and V 2 bases, and 7 bases lay outside the gene matches. This CDR3 is built from 15 residues. The CDR3 reads CASSQTTGDSYEQYF. CDR3 bases: TGCGCCAGCAGCCAAACGACAGGGGATTCTTACGAGCAGTACTTC.

J is TRBJ2-7 and V is TRBV7-3; 12 bases fit TRBD2. Per the germline V gene, CDR1 is SGHTA and CDR2 is FQGTGA. The CDR3 length is 19 residues. The V and J ends lost 3 bases and 0 bases, in that order; junction bases with no gene match: 12. This CDR3 reads CASSFNNVTSGSGSYEQYV. The CDR3 region has the DNA TGTGCCAGCAGCTTTAACAATGTGACTAGCGGGAGTGGCTCCTACGAGCAGTACGTC.

The genes are TRBV9 and TRBJ2-2; possible D gene TRBD2, 6 bases. Germline V gene data show CDR1 as SGDLS and CDR2 as YYNGEE. The CDR3 loop spans 18 amino acids. V lost 3 bases to trimming and J lost 1 base, with 19 bases between them. The CDR3 DNA follows: TGTGCCAGCAGCGCGGAGGGTAGCGTGAACCTGAACACCGGGGAGCTGTTTTTT. This encodes CASSAEGSVNLNTGELFF.

CDR3 protein: CATGTMGAATNEKLFF. In DNA form, the CDR3 reads TGTGCCACCGGAACGATGGGGGCCGCAACTAATGAAAAACTGTTTTTT. The V call is TRBV18, the J call TRBJ1-4; tentative D call: TRBD1 (6 bases). Germline CDR1 is KGHSH and CDR2 is LQKENI. This CDR3 comprises 16 residues. Trimming removed 10 bases at V and 0 bases at J, with 18 bases between.

V usage is TRBV19 and J usage is TRBJ2-7; 10 bases are shared with TRBD1. Germline-derived CDR1 and CDR2 are LNHDA and SQIVND (reference sequence). V dropped 9 bases and J dropped 2; count of bases not matched to a gene: 7. There are 14 residues in the CDR3. CDR3 bases: TGTGCCAGCAGCCGGGACAGGGGCGCCTACGAGCAGTACTTC. It yields the protein CASSRDRGAYEQYF.

This rearrangement joins TRBV18 to TRBJ1-3; D gene uncertain. Per germline, CDR1 KGHSH and CDR2 LQKENI. The CDR3 has 16 residues. V shed 3 bases and J shed 4 bases, with 16 bases lying between them. In DNA form, the CDR3 reads TGTGCCAGCTCACCCAGCGGGGTTCTATGGGGAAACACCATATATTTT. Translating gives CASSPSGVLWGNTIYF.

This clone turned up a few times. The rearrangement joins TRBV3-1 (or the pseudogene TRBV3-2) to TRBJ2-7; TRBD1 matches at 11 bases. Germline V gene lookup returns CDR1 LGHDT and CDR2 YNNKEL (reference sequence). CDR3 length equals 16 residues. The V segment lost 5 bases and the J segment 3 bases; nucleotides outside the gene matches: 9. The DNA of the CDR3 is TGTGCCAGCAGCGCCACTTCCGGGACAGGGGGCTACGAGCAGTACTTC. Amino acids: CASSATSGTGGYEQYF.

The chain links TRBV5-1 to TRBJ2-6; 12 nucleotides agree with TRBD2. The trim removed 0 bases at V and 2 bases at J, leaving 9 bases unmatched. The length of the CDR3 is 20 residues. Germline-derived CDR1 and CDR2 are SGHRS and YFSETQ. CDR3 nucleotides: TGCGCCAGCAGCTTGGTGTACCCGACTAGCGGGGGTCCTGGGGCCAACGTCCTGACTTTC. Protein product: CASSLVYPTSGGPGANVLTF.

The chain is built from TRBV25-1 and TRBJ1-2; 8 bases fit TRBD1. Germline V gene lookup returns CDR1 MGHDK and CDR2 SYGVNS. This CDR3 comprises 13 residues. Trimming at V came to 6 bases and at J to 4 bases, leaving 4 bases not matched to a gene. CDR3 DNA: TGTGCCAGCAGCCGGACAGGGACCTATGGCTACACCTTC. Its protein is CASSRTGTYGYTF.

CDR3 loop: CASSRTPTGDNEKLFF. Here the CDR3 DNA reads TGCGCCAGCAGCCGGACCCCGACAGGGGATAATGAAAAACTGTTTTTT. The rearrangement uses TRBV4-1 and TRBJ1-4; 8 bases agree with TRBD1. The junction had 8 bases not matched to a gene; V was cut back by 4 bases and J by 4 bases. The CDR3 consists of 16 residues. Germline V gene data show CDR1 as MGHRA and CDR2 as YSYEKL.

J is TRBJ2-1 and V is TRBV12-3 or TRBV12-4, with 8 positions matching TRBD1. Trimming took 6 bases from V and 4 from J; bases not matched to a gene: 2. The CDR3 covers 13 residues. Written as DNA, the CDR3 is TGTGCCAGCAGGGACAGGGAGTACAATGAGCAGTTCTTC. This codes for CASRDREYNEQFF.

In DNA form, the CDR3 reads TGTGCCAGCATCCACGGACAGGGGGGGGCTTTCTTT. Translated: CASIHGQGGAFF. The chain links TRBV6-6 to TRBJ1-1; TRBD1 matches 10 bases. V was clipped by 7 bases and J by 11 bases; unmatched bases: 7. Per the germline V gene, CDR1 is MNHNY and CDR2 is SVGAGI (reference sequence). The CDR3 runs to 12 residues.

The chain combines TRBV9 with TRBJ2-3, with TRBD2 matching 10 bases. The ends lost 3 bases at V and 1 base at J; junction bases unmatched: 2. Germline loops: CDR1 SGDLS, CDR2 YYNGEE. The CDR3 extends over 15 amino acids. The CDR3 DNA reads as TGTGCCAGCAGCGCCGGGACTAGCGGCACAGATACGCAGTATTTT. Translation: CASSAGTSGTDTQYF.

V gene TRBV9 combines with J gene TRBJ2-1, with a weak D call TRBD1 (5 bases). The CDR3 runs 17 residues. Trimming removed 0 bases from V and 0 bases from J, with 13 bases in between. The V gene's germline CDR1 is SGDLS and CDR2 YYNGEE. CDR3 residues: CASSVGPGWSSYNEQFF. The CDR3 DNA reads TGTGCCAGCAGCGTAGGTCCAGGGTGGAGCTCCTACAATGAGCAGTTCTTC. The full variable domain, with the rest looked up from reference TRBV9 and TRBJ2-1, is DSGVTQTPKHLITATGQRVTLRCSPRSGDLSVYWYQQSLDQGLQFLIQYYNGEERAKGNILERFSAQQFPDLHSELNLSSLELGDSALYFCASSVGPGWSSYNEQFFGPGTRLTVL.

The rearrangement links TRBV3-1 (or the pseudogene TRBV3-2) to TRBJ1-2; 11 bases are shared with TRBD1. Germline values: CDR1 LGHDT, CDR2 YNNKEL (reference sequence). With V trimmed by 5 bases and J by 7 bases, 9 bases remained unmatched. This CDR3 is built from 15 residues. The CDR3 here is CASSTIGQGASGYTF. The DNA for the CDR3 is TGTGCCAGCAGCACAATCGGACAGGGGGCTAGTGGCTACACCTTC.

V and J are TRBV6-5 and TRBJ2-5; 8 nucleotides align to TRBD2. J lost 5 bases, V lost 4 bases, and 6 bases had no gene match. The germline gives CDR1 MNHEY, CDR2 SVGAGI. This CDR3 region has 14 residues. The chain's CDR3 is CASSWTSLGETQYF. CDR3 nucleotides: TGTGCCAGCAGTTGGACTAGCTTGGGTGAGACCCAGTACTTC.